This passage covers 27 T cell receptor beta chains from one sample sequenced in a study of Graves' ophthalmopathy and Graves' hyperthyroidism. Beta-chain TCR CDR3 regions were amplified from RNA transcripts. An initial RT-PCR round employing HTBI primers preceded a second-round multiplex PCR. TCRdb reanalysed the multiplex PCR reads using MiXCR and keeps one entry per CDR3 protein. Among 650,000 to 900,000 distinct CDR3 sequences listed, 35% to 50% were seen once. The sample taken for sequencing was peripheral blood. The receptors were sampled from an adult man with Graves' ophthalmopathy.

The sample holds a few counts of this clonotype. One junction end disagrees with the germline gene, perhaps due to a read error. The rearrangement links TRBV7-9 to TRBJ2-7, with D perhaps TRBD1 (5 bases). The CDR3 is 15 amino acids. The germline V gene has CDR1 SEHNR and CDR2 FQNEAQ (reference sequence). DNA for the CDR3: TGCGCCAGCAGCCAAGGGGTAGCCAGCTCCTACGAGCAGTACTTC. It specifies CASSQGVASSYEQYF. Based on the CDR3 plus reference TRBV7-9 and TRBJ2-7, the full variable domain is DTGVSQNPRHKITKRGQNVTFRCDPISEHNRLYWYRQTLGQGPEFLTYFQNEAQLEKSRLLSDRFSAERPKGSFSTLEIQRTEQGDSAMYLCASSQGVASSYEQYFGPGTRLTVT.

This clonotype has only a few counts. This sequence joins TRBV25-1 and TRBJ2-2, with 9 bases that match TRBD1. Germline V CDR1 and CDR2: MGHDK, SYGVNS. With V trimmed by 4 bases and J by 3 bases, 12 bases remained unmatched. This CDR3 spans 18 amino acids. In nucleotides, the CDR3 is TGTGCCAGCAGTGCTACTCCCGGGACAGGGTTTCACACCGGGGAGCTGTTTTTT. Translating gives CASSATPGTGFHTGELFF.

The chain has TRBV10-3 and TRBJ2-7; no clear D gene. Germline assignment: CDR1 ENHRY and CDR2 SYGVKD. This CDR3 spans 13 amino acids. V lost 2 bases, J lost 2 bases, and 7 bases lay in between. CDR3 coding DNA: TGTGCCATCAGTGAGGCGATTGCCTACGAGCAGTACTTC. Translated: CAISEAIAYEQYF.

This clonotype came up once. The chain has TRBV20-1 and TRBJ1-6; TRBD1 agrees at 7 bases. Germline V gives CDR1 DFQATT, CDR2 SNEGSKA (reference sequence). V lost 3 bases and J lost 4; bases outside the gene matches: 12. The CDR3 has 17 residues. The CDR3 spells CSARRSQGNVYNSPLHF. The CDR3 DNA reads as TGCAGTGCTAGGAGGTCACAGGGGAACGTATATAATTCACCCCTCCACTTT.

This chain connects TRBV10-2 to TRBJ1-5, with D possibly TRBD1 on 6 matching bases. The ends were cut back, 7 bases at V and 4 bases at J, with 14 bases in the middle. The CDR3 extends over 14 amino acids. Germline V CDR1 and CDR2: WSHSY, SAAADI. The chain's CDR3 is CASKGEGGNQPQHF. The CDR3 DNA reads TGCGCCAGCAAAGGTGAAGGGGGAAATCAGCCCCAGCATTTT.

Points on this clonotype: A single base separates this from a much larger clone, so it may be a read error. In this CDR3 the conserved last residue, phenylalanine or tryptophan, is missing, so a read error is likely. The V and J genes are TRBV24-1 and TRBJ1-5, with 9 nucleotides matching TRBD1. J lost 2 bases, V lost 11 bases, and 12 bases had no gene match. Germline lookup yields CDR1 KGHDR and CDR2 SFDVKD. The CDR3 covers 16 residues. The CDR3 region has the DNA TGTGCCAGTAGTATCCGGGACAGGGATGGCAATCAGCCCCAGCATCTT. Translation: CASSIRDRDGNQPQHL.

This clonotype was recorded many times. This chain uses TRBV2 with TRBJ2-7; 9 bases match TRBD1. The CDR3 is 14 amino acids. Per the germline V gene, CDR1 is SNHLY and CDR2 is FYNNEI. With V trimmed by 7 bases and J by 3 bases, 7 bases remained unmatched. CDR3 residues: CASKPGQGYYEQYF. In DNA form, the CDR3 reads TGTGCCAGCAAACCGGGACAGGGCTACTACGAGCAGTACTTC. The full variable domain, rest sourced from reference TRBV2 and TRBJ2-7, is EPEVTQTPSHQVTQMGQEVILRCVPISNHLYFYWYRQILGQKVEFLVSFYNNEISEKSEIFDDQFSVERPDGSNFTLKIRSTKLEDSAMYFCASKPGQGYYEQYFGPGTRLTVT.

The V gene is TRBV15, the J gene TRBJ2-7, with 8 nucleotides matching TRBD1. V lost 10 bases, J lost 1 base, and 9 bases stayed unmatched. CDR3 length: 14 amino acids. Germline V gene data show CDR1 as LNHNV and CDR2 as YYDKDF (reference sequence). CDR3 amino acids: CASQGTGLSYEQYF. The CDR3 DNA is TGTGCCAGCCAAGGGACAGGACTATCCTACGAGCAGTACTTC.

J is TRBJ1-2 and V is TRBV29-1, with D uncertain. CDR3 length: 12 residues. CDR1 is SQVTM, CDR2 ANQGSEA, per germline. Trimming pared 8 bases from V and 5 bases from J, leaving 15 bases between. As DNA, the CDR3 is TGCAGCTTAGGCCCGGACCCGTATGGCTACACCTTC. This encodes CSLGPDPYGYTF. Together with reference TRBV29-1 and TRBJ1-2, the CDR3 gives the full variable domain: SAVISQKPSRDICQRGTSLTIQCQVDSQVTMMFWYRQQPGQSLTLIATANQGSEATYESGFVIDKFPISRPNLTFSTLTVSNMSPEDSSIYLCSLGPDPYGYTFGSGTRLTVV.

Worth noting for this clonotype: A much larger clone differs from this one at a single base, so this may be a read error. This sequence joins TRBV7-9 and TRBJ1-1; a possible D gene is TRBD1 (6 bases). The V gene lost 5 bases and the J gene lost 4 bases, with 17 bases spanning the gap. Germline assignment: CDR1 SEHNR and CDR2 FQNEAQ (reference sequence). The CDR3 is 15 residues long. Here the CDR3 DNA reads TGTGCCAGCAGCCGGAACAGGGAACTGAGCACTGAAGCTTTCTTT. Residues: CASSRNRELSTEAFF.

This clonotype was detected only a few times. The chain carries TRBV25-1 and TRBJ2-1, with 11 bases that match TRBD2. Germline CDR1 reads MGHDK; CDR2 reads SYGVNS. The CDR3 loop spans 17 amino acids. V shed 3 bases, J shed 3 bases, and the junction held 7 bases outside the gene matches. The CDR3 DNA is TGTGCCAGCAGTGATTCCGCCCTAGCGGGAGGCTACAATGAGCAGTTCTTC. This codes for CASSDSALAGGYNEQFF.

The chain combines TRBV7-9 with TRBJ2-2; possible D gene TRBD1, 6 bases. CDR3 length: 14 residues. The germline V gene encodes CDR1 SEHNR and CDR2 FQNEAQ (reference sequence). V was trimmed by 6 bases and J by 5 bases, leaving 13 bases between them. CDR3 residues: CASSAWTATGELFF. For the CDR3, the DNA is TGTGCCAGCAGTGCTTGGACAGCAACCGGGGAGCTGTTTTTT.

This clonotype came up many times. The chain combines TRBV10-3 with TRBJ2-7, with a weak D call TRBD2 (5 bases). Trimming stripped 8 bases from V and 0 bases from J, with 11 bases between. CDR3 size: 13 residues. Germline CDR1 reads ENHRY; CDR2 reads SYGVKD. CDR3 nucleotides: TGTGCCATCCGCGCCCGGGACTCCTACGAGCAGTACTTC. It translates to CAIRARDSYEQYF.

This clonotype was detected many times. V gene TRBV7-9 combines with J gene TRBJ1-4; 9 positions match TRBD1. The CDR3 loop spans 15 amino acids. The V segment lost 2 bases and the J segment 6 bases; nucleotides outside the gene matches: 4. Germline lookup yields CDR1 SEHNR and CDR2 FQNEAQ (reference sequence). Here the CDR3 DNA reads TGTGCCAGCAGCTTAATGGGACAGGGAGATGAAAAACTGTTTTTT. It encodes CASSLMGQGDEKLFF.

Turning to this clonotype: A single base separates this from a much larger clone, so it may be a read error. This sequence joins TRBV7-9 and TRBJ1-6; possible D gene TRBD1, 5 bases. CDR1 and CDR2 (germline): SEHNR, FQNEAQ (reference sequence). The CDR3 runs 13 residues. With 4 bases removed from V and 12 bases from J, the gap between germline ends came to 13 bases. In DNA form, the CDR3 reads TGTGCCAGCAGCTCGGGGGGAGATTTACCCCTCCACTTT. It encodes CASSSGGDLPLHF.

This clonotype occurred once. In DNA, the CDR3 is TGTGCCAGCAGCTTGGCCCGGCGGGGGTCCGATGAGCAGTTCTTC. This translates into CASSLARRGSDEQFF. The chain has TRBV7-3 and TRBJ2-7; 7 nucleotides align to TRBD2. The DNA matches TRBJ2-1 better at its end, which makes the J call doubtful. From germline, CDR1 is SGHTA and CDR2 FQGTGA. CDR3 length: 15 amino acids.

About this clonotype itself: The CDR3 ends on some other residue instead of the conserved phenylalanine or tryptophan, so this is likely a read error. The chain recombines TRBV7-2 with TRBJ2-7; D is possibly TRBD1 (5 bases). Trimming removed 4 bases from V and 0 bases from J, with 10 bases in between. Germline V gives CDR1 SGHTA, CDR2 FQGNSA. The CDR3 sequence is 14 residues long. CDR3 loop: CASSSDTFSYEQYL. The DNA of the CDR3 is TGTGCCAGCAGCTCGGACACCTTCTCCTACGAGCAGTACCTC.

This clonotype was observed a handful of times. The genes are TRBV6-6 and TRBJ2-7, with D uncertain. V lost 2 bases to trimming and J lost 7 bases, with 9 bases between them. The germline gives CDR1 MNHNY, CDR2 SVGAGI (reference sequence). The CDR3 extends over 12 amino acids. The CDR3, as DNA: TGTGCCAGCAGTTACCGAAGAGAGGAGCAGTACTTC. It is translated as CASSYRREEQYF.

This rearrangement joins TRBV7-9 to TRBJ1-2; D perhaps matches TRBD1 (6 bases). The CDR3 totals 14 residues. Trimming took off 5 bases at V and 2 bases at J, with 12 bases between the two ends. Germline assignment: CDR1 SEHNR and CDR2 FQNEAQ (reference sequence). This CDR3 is CASSKLGHNYGYTF. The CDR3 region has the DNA TGTGCCAGCAGCAAACTGGGACACAACTATGGCTACACCTTC.

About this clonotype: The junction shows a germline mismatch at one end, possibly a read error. As DNA, the CDR3 is TGCAGTGCTAGAGGTAGCGGGGGGGAGACCCGGTACTTC. Translating gives CSARGSGGETRYF. The V gene is TRBV20-1, the J gene TRBJ2-5, with 11 bases fitting TRBD2. Germline assignment: CDR1 DFQATT and CDR2 SNEGSKA (reference sequence). The CDR3 is 13 residues long.

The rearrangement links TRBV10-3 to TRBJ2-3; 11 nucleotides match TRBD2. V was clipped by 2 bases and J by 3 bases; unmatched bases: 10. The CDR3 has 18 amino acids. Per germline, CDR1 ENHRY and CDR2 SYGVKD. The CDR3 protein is CAISETSGGGRPTDTQYF. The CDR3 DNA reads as TGTGCCATCAGTGAGACTAGCGGGGGCGGACGTCCTACAGATACGCAGTATTTT.

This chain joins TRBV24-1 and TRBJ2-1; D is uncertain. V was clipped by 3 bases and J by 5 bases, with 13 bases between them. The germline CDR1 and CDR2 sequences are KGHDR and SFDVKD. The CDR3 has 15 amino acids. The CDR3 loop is CATSDTTGLDNEQFF. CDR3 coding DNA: TGTGCCACCAGTGATACGACTGGTCTGGACAATGAGCAGTTCTTC.

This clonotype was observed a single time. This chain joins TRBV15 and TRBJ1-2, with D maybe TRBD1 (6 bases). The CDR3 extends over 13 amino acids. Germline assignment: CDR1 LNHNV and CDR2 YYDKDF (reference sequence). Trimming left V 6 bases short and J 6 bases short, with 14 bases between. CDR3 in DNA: TGTGCCACCAGACCAGGGGTGGCTAATGGCTACACCTTC. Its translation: CATRPGVANGYTF.

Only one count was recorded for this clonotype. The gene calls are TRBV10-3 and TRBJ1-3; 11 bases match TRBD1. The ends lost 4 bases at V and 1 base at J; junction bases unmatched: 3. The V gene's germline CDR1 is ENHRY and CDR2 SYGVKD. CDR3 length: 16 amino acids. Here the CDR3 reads CAISGTGGASGNTIYF. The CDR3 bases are TGTGCCATCAGTGGGACAGGGGGCGCTTCTGGAAACACCATATATTTT.

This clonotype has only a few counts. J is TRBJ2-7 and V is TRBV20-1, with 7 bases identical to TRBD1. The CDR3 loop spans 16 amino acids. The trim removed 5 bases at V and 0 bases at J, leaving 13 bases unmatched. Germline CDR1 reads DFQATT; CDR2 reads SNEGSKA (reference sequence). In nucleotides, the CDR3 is TGCAGTGCTGGTATAATTGGGGGACAGATCTCCTACGAGCAGTACTTC. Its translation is CSAGIIGGQISYEQYF.

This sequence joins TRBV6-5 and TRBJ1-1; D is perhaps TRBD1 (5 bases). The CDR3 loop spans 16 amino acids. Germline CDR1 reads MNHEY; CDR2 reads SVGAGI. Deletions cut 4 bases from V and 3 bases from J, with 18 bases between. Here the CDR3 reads CASSFSDNLGDTEAFF. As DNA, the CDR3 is TGTGCCAGCAGTTTCTCGGACAACCTCGGGGACACTGAAGCTTTCTTT.

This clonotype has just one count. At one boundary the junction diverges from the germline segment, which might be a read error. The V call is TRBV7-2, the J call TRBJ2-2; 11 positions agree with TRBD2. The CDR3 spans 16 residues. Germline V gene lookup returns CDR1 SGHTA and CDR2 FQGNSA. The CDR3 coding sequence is TGTGCCAGCAGCCTAGCGGGGGGACCATTGACCGGGGAGCTGTTTTTT. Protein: CASSLAGGPLTGELFF.